This entry lists 19 T cell receptor beta chains sequenced from one sample in a study of T cell changes during pregnancy in multiple sclerosis (dated by TCRdb to the late 2010s). The library was generated by the immunoSEQ multiplex PCR assay. Entries here come from immuneACCESS through TCRdb and include only in-frame sequences with V and J called. Some clones fail to appear in such tables; in the studies checked, an unresolved V gene covers under half of the shortfall, and the cause of the remainder is unknown. The sample table shows some 45,000 clones, and 95% are seen once. The leading ten clones occupy over 4.5% of the sample. The source was CD8+ T cells from peripheral blood mononuclear cells, collected in the first trimester of pregnancy. These receptors came from a female donor with multiple sclerosis, enrolled in a pregnancy study.

The chain combines TRBV27 with TRBJ2-3; TRBD2 aligns across 8 bases. Losses at the gene ends were 6 bases for V and 2 bases for J; bases not matched to a gene: 10. Germline CDR1 reads MNHEY; CDR2 reads SMNVEV (reference sequence). CDR3 length equals 16 residues. CDR3 region: CASRPIAGIDTDTQYF. CDR3 nucleotides: TGTGCCAGCAGGCCCATAGCGGGGATTGACACAGATACGCAGTATTTT.

The chain links TRBV7-9 to TRBJ2-1, with 10 bases aligning to TRBD1. The CDR3 length is 15 residues. The J segment lost 7 bases and the V segment lost 4 bases, leaving 7 bases of the junction unmatched. From germline, CDR1 is SEHNR and CDR2 FQNEAQ (reference sequence). CDR3 sequence: CASSSKGTGENEQFF. CDR3 nucleotide sequence: TGTGCCAGCAGCTCAAAAGGGACAGGGGAAAATGAGCAGTTCTTC.

Note on this clone: One end of the junction fails to match germline, which may point to a read error. This chain links TRBV2 with TRBJ1-1; TRBD1 might be the D (6 bases). The CDR3 totals 14 residues. Germline V CDR1 and CDR2: SNHLY, FYNNEI. Written as DNA, the CDR3 is TGTGCCAGCAGGGAAGGACAGTTGGCCACTGAAGCTTTCTTT. This translates into CASREGQLATEAFF.

The CDR3 loop is CASSVAPAGGARADTQYF. CDR3 bases: TGTGCCAGCAGCGTAGCCCCCGCCGGAGGAGCAAGGGCAGATACGCAGTATTTT. The chain carries TRBV9 and TRBJ2-3; perhaps TRBD2 as D (5 bases). The CDR3 loop spans 18 amino acids. Trimming removed 0 bases from V and 4 bases from J, with 21 bases in between. Germline V gene data show CDR1 as SGDLS and CDR2 as YYNGEE.

This clone has only one observation. The J gene is TRBJ2-7, the V gene TRBV9, with D tentatively TRBD1 (7 bases). In germline, CDR1 is SGDLS, CDR2 YYNGEE. Trimming shortened V by 4 bases and J by 1 base, and 18 bases separated the two germline ends. The CDR3 covers 16 residues. CDR3 protein: CASSPGAQGGSYEQYF. The CDR3 region has the DNA TGTGCCAGCAGCCCAGGGGCCCAGGGGGGATCCTACGAGCAGTACTTC.

J is TRBJ1-1 and V is TRBV5-1; perhaps TRBD1 as D (6 bases). Trimming removed 0 bases at V and 5 bases at J, with 14 bases between. Germline V gives CDR1 SGHRS, CDR2 YFSETQ. The CDR3 is 15 amino acids. For the CDR3, the DNA is TGCGCCAGCAGCTTGGATCCGACCCAGGGGACTGAAGCTTTCTTT. It specifies CASSLDPTQGTEAFF.

The CDR3, as DNA: TGCGCCAGCAGTGAGGAGGGGGTTGTGTATGAAAAACTGTTTTTT. This translates into CASSEEGVVYEKLFF. The chain employs TRBV10-2 and TRBJ1-4, with D possibly TRBD1 on 6 matching bases. V lost 2 bases and J lost 6, with 13 bases in between. The V gene's germline CDR1 is WSHSY and CDR2 SAAADI. CDR3 length: 15 amino acids.

V usage is TRBV2 and J usage is TRBJ2-1, with D perhaps matching TRBD2 (5 bases). CDR3 length equals 16 residues. Germline V gene data show CDR1 as SNHLY and CDR2 as FYNNEI. Trimming took 5 bases from V and 2 from J, leaving 16 bases between them. CDR3 residues: CASSPFSDGPYNEQFF. CDR3 bases: TGTGCCAGCAGTCCATTTAGCGACGGCCCCTACAATGAGCAGTTCTTC.

This chain uses TRBV30 with TRBJ1-1, with D unresolved. The CDR3 covers 12 residues. The germline V and J ends were trimmed by 3 bases and 5 bases, with 10 bases remaining between them. Per the germline V gene, CDR1 is GTSNPN and CDR2 is SVGIG (reference sequence). DNA of the CDR3: TGTGCCTGGAGCCCCGGAGTAACTGAAGCTTTCTTT. Residues: CAWSPGVTEAFF.

CDR3 DNA: TGCGCCAGCAGCGGGCCCTACTCCTACGAGCAGTACTTC. Protein product: CASSGPYSYEQYF. The chain employs TRBV5-1 and TRBJ2-7; D ambiguous. CDR1 and CDR2 (germline): SGHRS, YFSETQ. This CDR3 spans 13 amino acids. Trimming took off 4 bases at V and 0 bases at J, with 8 bases between the two ends.

In this sample, this clone turned up once. The rearrangement links TRBV4-2 to TRBJ2-3; D is possibly TRBD1 (6 bases). Trimming shortened V by 0 bases and J by 2 bases, and 12 bases separated the two germline ends. Germline V CDR1 and CDR2: LGHNA, YNFKEQ. The CDR3 sequence is 16 residues long. In nucleotides, the CDR3 is TGTGCCAGCAGCCAAGAGGCCGGACAGTCCACAGATACGCAGTATTTT. It codes for CASSQEAGQSTDTQYF.

The chain recombines TRBV5-4 with TRBJ2-7; 8 bases match TRBD2. CDR1 and CDR2 (germline): SGHNT, YYREEE (reference sequence). V dropped 5 bases and J dropped 2; count of bases not matched to a gene: 12. The CDR3 runs to 16 residues. The CDR3: CASSLKRELGPYEQYF. In DNA, the CDR3 is TGTGCCAGCAGTTTAAAGCGGGAGTTGGGACCCTACGAGCAGTACTTC.

This chain links TRBV9 with TRBJ2-1; 16 positions agree with TRBD2. V shed 4 bases, J shed 7 bases, and the junction held 17 bases outside the gene matches. There are 20 residues in the CDR3. Germline V CDR1 and CDR2: SGDLS, YYNGEE. In nucleotides, the CDR3 is TGTGCCAGCAGCTACCATGGGACTAGCGGGAGGGCCGGGGCTCCAAATGAGCAGTTCTTC. Protein sequence: CASSYHGTSGRAGAPNEQFF.

This clone was recorded only once. The CDR3 DNA reads as TGTGCCAGCAGCTTGGCTGGGGGCAACGAGCAGTACTTC. It yields the protein CASSLAGGNEQYF. The chain combines TRBV5-6 with TRBJ2-7, with D possibly matching TRBD1 (6 bases). Germline V gene lookup returns CDR1 SGHDT and CDR2 YYEEEE. Trimming shortened V by 0 bases and J by 5 bases, and 9 bases separated the two germline ends. The CDR3 contains 13 residues.

CDR3 region: CASSFSPGAGGYTF. The CDR3 region has the DNA TGTGCCAGCAGCTTTTCACCAGGGGCGGGCGGCTACACCTTC. The V gene is TRBV7-6, the J gene TRBJ1-2, with D possibly TRBD1 on 6 matching bases. Germline CDR1 reads SGHVS; CDR2 reads FNYEAQ. V gave up 3 bases and J gave up 8 bases, with 16 bases separating them. This CDR3 is built from 14 residues. The full variable domain, with the rest looked up from reference TRBV7-6 and TRBJ1-2, is GAGVSQSPRYKVTKRGQDVALRCDPISGHVSLYWYRQALGQGPEFLTYFNYEAQQDKSGLPNDRFSAERPEGSISTLTIQRTEQRDSAMYRCASSFSPGAGGYTFGSGTRLTVV.

The CDR3 spells CASSLNRLARTGELFF. The DNA for the CDR3 is TGTGCCAGCAGCTTAAATCGGCTAGCGCGAACCGGGGAGCTGTTTTTT. V gene TRBV7-9 combines with J gene TRBJ2-2; weak D call: TRBD2 (6 bases). V gave up 2 bases and J gave up 5 bases, with 15 bases separating them. The CDR3 runs to 16 residues. Germline V gene data show CDR1 as SEHNR and CDR2 as FQNEAQ (reference sequence). The full variable domain, in which reference TRBV7-9 and TRBJ2-2 provide the parts outside the CDR3, is DTGVSQNPRHKITKRGQNVTFRCDPISEHNRLYWYRQTLGQGPEFLTYFQNEAQLEKSRLLSDRFSAERPKGSFSTLEIQRTEQGDSAMYLCASSLNRLARTGELFFGEGSRLTVL.

The chain links TRBV19 to TRBJ2-3; 9 nucleotides agree with TRBD2. The CDR3 loop spans 17 amino acids. V lost 2 bases to trimming and J lost 2 bases; unmatched junction nucleotides: 8. The germline V gene encodes CDR1 LNHDA and CDR2 SQIVND (reference sequence). The CDR3 loop is CASSITPGLANTDTQYF. The CDR3 nucleotides are TGTGCCAGTAGTATAACTCCTGGACTAGCGAACACAGATACGCAGTATTTT.

The chain combines TRBV19 with TRBJ1-1; TRBD1 aligns across 7 bases. The V gene's germline CDR1 is LNHDA and CDR2 SQIVND (reference sequence). Trimming cost V 3 bases and J 4 bases; bases outside gene matches: 5. This CDR3 region has 14 residues. The CDR3: CASSIGGGSTEAFF. CDR3 DNA sequence: TGTGCCAGTAGTATTGGAGGGGGCAGCACTGAAGCTTTCTTT.

The gene calls are TRBV6-1 and TRBJ2-7, with TRBD1 identical over 8 bases. This CDR3 spans 13 amino acids. J was trimmed by 3 bases and V by 7 bases; bases with no gene match: 5. CDR1 and CDR2 (germline): MNHNS, SASEGT. CDR3 DNA: TGTGCCAGCATCCCCACAGGGGGCTACGAGCAGTACTTC. Its translation: CASIPTGGYEQYF.